The TCR beta chain described here comes from a study of blood T cell repertoires in COVID-19. The wider study: Some COVID-19 samples were acute and others convalescent; all came from the United States, Italy and Spain. In each case, the material was cDNA or gDNA derived from T cells, B-cell-depleted T cells, or PBMCs.

V lost 3 bases and J lost 10, with 15 bases in between. CDR3 size: 13 residues. Original methodology: Counts of nucleated cells, estimated from reference gene primer amplification, were obtained. Sequenced by immunoSEQ multiplex PCR; TCRdb stores in-frame clones only, minus some. From that table come the V and J calls and clone size; the DNA was used to work out D and trimming. Of some 27,000 clones detected, around 67% appear once; the ten largest clones hold about a sixth. Sequenced: peripheral blood. This sequence originates from a human donor in a cohort sampled during active COVID-19. The V and J genes are TRBV12-3 or TRBV12-4 and TRBJ1-1; maybe TRBD1 (5 bases). Here the CDR3 DNA reads TGTGCCAGCAGTTTCAATGCGGACAACCCAGCTTTCTTT. It translates to CASSFNADNPAFF.